This T cell receptor (beta chain) was recorded in a study of immune evolution from preneoplasia to lung adenocarcinoma. Produced via immunoSEQ multiplex PCR; TCRdb's table is partial and in-frame only. Seen here are about 15,000 clones, approximately 80% observed once, and the top ten hold 4.2%. H&E slides confirmed each diagnosis, reviewed by two pathologists independently. The CDR3 covers 15 residues. Trimming left V 0 bases short and J 2 bases short, with 13 bases between. Germline CDR1 is GTSNPN and CDR2 is SVGIG (reference sequence). Points on this clone: Its antigen is undetermined.

Points from the study as a whole: Normal lung had the highest top T cell clone frequencies.

The chain employs TRBV30 and TRBJ1-2; tentatively, D is TRBD1 (5 bases). Sequencing was carried out using FFPE minimally invasive lung adenocarcinoma tissue. The origin of this receptor is a person aged 70 to 85 with lung adenocarcinoma. The CDR3 sequence is CAWSVPGTLNYGYTF. The CDR3, as DNA: TGTGCCTGGAGTGTACCTGGGACCCTAAACTATGGCTACACCTTC.